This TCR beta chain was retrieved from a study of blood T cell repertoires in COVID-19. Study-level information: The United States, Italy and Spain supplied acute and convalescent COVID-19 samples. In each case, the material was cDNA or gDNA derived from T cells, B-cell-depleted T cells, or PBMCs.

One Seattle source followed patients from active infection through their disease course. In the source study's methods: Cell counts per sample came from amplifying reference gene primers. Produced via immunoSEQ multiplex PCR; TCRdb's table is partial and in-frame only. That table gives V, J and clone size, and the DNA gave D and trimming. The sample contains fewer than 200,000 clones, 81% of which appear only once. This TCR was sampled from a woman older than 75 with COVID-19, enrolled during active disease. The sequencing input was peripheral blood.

The CDR3 loop reads CASSMVRVHTEAFF. CDR3 coding DNA: TGTGCCAGTAGTATGGTGAGGGTTCACACTGAAGCTTTCTTT. This chain joins TRBV19 and TRBJ1-1; D remains ambiguous. Germline values: CDR1 LNHDA, CDR2 SQIVND (reference sequence). The CDR3 runs to 14 residues. V lost 3 bases, J lost 3 bases, and 11 bases lay in between.